The 9 T cell receptor beta chains listed next were all sequenced from one sample in a study of beta chain features in type 1 diabetes. Findings and caveats of the study: Shorter TCRB CDR3s, moderately but significantly so, were found in Type 1 diabetes patients in all four CD4+ subsets.

Expressed TCRB transcripts were sequenced after all isolated RNA was converted to cDNA. Only in-frame clones appear in the TCRdb table, and some are missing; sequencing was by immunoSEQ multiplex PCR. The table records around 260,000 clones, 20% of them present only once. Their recognized antigens are unknown. Input material: naive CD4+ T cells from blood. The receptor set was obtained from a woman aged 40 to 50 with type 1 diabetes.

Here the CDR3 reads CASSPDRGSATEAFF. The CDR3 DNA sequence: TGTGCCAGCAGCCCGGACAGGGGATCGGCGACTGAAGCTTTCTTT. The chain uses TRBV5-4 and TRBJ1-1; 9 bases agree with TRBD1. The V gene end was trimmed by 4 bases and the J gene end by 5 bases; junction bases not matched to a gene: 9. The CDR3 consists of 15 residues. Germline V gene data show CDR1 as SGHNT and CDR2 as YYREEE (reference sequence).

The table lists this clone with a few counts. The chain combines TRBV5-1 with TRBJ2-1; 7 nucleotides align to TRBD2. V was pared by 2 bases and J by 4 bases, with 9 bases of the junction left unmatched. Germline CDR1 SGHRS, CDR2 YFSETQ. The CDR3 runs 16 residues. This CDR3 reads CASSFLAPGGYNEQFF. The CDR3 nucleotides are TGCGCCAGCAGCTTCCTAGCGCCGGGGGGTTACAATGAGCAGTTCTTC.

This chain uses TRBV9 with TRBJ1-6, with D maybe TRBD1 (5 bases). This CDR3 is built from 13 residues. The germline V gene has CDR1 SGDLS and CDR2 YYNGEE. The ends were cut back, 3 bases at V and 6 bases at J, with 7 bases in the middle. This CDR3 reads CASSAGFNSPLHF. Written as DNA, the CDR3 is TGTGCCAGCAGCGCAGGGTTTAATTCACCCCTCCACTTT.

The CDR3 spells CATRKGDYEQYF. The DNA of the CDR3 is TGTGCCACCCGAAAGGGGGACTACGAGCAGTACTTC. This chain uses TRBV28 with TRBJ2-7, with a possible D match to TRBD1 (6 bases). There are 12 residues in the CDR3. V was trimmed by 10 bases and J by 3 bases, leaving 13 bases between them. From germline, CDR1 is MDHEN and CDR2 SYDVKM.

This clone was seen only a few times. The V gene is TRBV19, the J gene TRBJ1-5; maybe TRBD1 (5 bases). V lost 3 bases to trimming and J lost 5 bases, with 8 bases between them. The CDR3 is made up of 13 amino acids. Germline CDR1 LNHDA, CDR2 SQIVND (reference sequence). CDR3 sequence: CASSILRDQPQHF. DNA of the CDR3: TGTGCCAGTAGTATCCTCAGGGATCAGCCCCAGCATTTT.

The chain employs TRBV4-2 and TRBJ2-7; 14 bases agree with TRBD2. The germline gives CDR1 LGHNA, CDR2 YNFKEQ. There are 15 residues in the CDR3. With 3 bases clipped from V and 4 bases from J, the junction kept 2 bases outside the gene matches. The CDR3 protein is CASSQGTSGGYEQYF. The CDR3 DNA is TGTGCCAGCAGCCAGGGGACTAGCGGGGGATACGAGCAGTACTTC.

This clone was found once. The rearrangement links TRBV28 to TRBJ1-2; 8 bases fit TRBD1. The CDR3 has 13 residues. CDR1 and CDR2 (germline): MDHEN, SYDVKM. After removal of 6 bases from V and 4 bases from J, the junction contained 4 bases not matched to a gene. CDR3 DNA: TGTGCCAGCAGCCCAGACAGGGGCTATGGCTACACCTTC. Translating it yields CASSPDRGYGYTF.

The chain uses TRBV19 and TRBJ1-4; TRBD1 is a possible D gene (5 bases). The germline CDR1 and CDR2 sequences are LNHDA and SQIVND (reference sequence). The CDR3 has 13 residues. V was clipped by 5 bases and J by 5 bases, with 9 bases between them. The CDR3 sequence is CASSGQGNEKLFF. CDR3 coding DNA: TGTGCCAGTAGTGGGCAGGGAAATGAAAAACTGTTTTTT.

A few counts support this clone. The CDR3 protein is CASGRDRDRGFHTEAFF. CDR3 bases: TGTGCCAGCGGGAGGGACCGGGACAGGGGATTCCACACTGAAGCTTTCTTT. This chain connects TRBV27 to TRBJ1-1, with 10 bases that match TRBD1. Trimming took 8 bases from V and 3 from J; bases not matched to a gene: 15. This CDR3 contains 17 residues. Germline V gene sequence: CDR1 MNHEY, CDR2 SMNVEV (reference sequence).